The 18 T cell receptor beta chains presented below share a single source sample, sequenced in a study of CD8 T cells in ankylosing spondylitis. MiXCR was run by TCRdb on the 5' RACE reads, yielding one entry per CDR3 protein. The table records about 39,000 distinct CDR3 sequences, about a tenth of them present only once. The sample was blood, either unsorted or a sorted T cell fraction (not recorded which). The receptors shown here come from a male donor with ankylosing spondylitis or in good health (not recorded which).

This clonotype was recorded many times. The chain links TRBV20-1 to TRBJ2-1; 8 bases are a match to TRBD2. Germline V gene sequence: CDR1 DFQATT, CDR2 SNEGSKA (reference sequence). The CDR3 is made up of 16 amino acids. Trimming at V came to 3 bases and at J to 0 bases, leaving 7 bases not matched to a gene. The CDR3 nucleotides read TGCAGTGCTAGGTCTAGCGGGTTGAGCTCCTACAATGAGCAGTTCTTC. Protein product: CSARSSGLSSYNEQFF.

This rearrangement joins TRBV2 to TRBJ2-7; 11 nucleotides line up with TRBD1. V was clipped by 8 bases and J by 3 bases; unmatched bases: 3. The V gene's germline CDR1 is SNHLY and CDR2 FYNNEI. CDR3 length: 13 residues. The CDR3 is CASGGQGVYEQYF. The CDR3 DNA is TGTGCCAGCGGGGGACAGGGGGTCTACGAGCAGTACTTC.

This clonotype was counted many times. The J gene is TRBJ2-3, the V gene TRBV20-1; 9 nucleotides line up with TRBD2. The CDR3 contains 17 residues. Losses at the gene ends were 1 base for V and 8 bases for J; bases not matched to a gene: 16. Germline CDR1 is DFQATT and CDR2 is SNEGSKA (reference sequence). In DNA form, the CDR3 reads TGCAGTGCTAGAGGATCTAGCGGGACGCCCTTTGGGGGTACGCAGTATTTT. Translation gives CSARGSSGTPFGGTQYF.

In its sample, this clonotype was seen many times. The chain uses TRBV4-2 and TRBJ2-2, with D hard to call. V lost 1 base, J lost 4 bases, and 7 bases lay in between. Per the germline V gene, CDR1 is LGHNA and CDR2 is YNFKEQ. This CDR3 is built from 14 residues. The CDR3 loop reads CASSQVPGTGELFF. In DNA form, the CDR3 reads TGTGCCAGCAGCCAAGTCCCCGGCACCGGGGAGCTGTTTTTT.

This clonotype was seen a handful of times. The CDR3 loop is CASSLRGDQPQHF. CDR3 in DNA: TGTGCCAGCAGCTTACGGGGGGATCAGCCCCAGCATTTT. The chain is built from TRBV7-2 and TRBJ1-5; D is perhaps TRBD1 (5 bases). Germline CDR1 reads SGHTA; CDR2 reads FQGNSA. The CDR3 has 13 residues. Trimming removed 2 bases from V and 5 bases from J, with 7 bases in between.

DNA of the CDR3: TGTGCCAGCAGCTTGGGGACAGGAGGCCGCGAGCAGTTCTTC. It encodes CASSLGTGGREQFF. The chain combines TRBV5-4 with TRBJ2-1; 7 bases are a match to TRBD1. The CDR3 totals 14 residues. Germline CDR1 reads SGHNT; CDR2 reads YYREEE (reference sequence). The V gene end was trimmed by 0 bases and the J gene end by 10 bases; junction bases not matched to a gene: 7.

Many counts were recorded for this clonotype. The V call is TRBV2, the J call TRBJ2-3, with TRBD2 matching 8 bases. After removal of 8 bases from V and 2 bases from J, the junction contained 9 bases not matched to a gene. CDR1 is SNHLY, CDR2 FYNNEI, per germline. This CDR3 comprises 15 residues. The CDR3 sequence is CASGATSDHTDTQYF. CDR3 sequence (DNA): TGTGCCAGCGGTGCGACTAGCGATCACACAGATACGCAGTATTTT.

This clonotype was recorded a few times. The chain is built from TRBV6-5 and TRBJ1-2; unclear D gene. The germline CDR1 and CDR2 sequences are MNHEY and SVGAGI. The CDR3 runs to 14 residues. V was cut by 4 bases and J by 2 bases, with 11 bases left in between. CDR3 sequence reads: CASSLGGINYGYTF. Written as DNA, the CDR3 is TGTGCCAGCAGTTTAGGCGGCATCAACTATGGCTACACCTTC.

This clonotype was seen ten or more times. The chain combines TRBV7-8 with TRBJ2-5; perhaps D is TRBD1 or TRBD2 (6 bases each). Germline values: CDR1 SGHVS, CDR2 FQNEAQ. The CDR3 consists of 14 residues. The V and J ends lost 2 bases and 5 bases respectively, with 12 bases between them. CDR3 sequence reads: CASSLRGAGETQYF. The CDR3 DNA sequence: TGTGCCAGCAGCTTAAGGGGGGCAGGGGAGACCCAGTACTTC.

This clonotype has a count of ten or more. The chain carries TRBV5-1 and TRBJ2-7, with 8 bases that match TRBD2. The V and J ends lost 4 bases and 7 bases, in that order; junction bases with no gene match: 19. CDR1 and CDR2 (germline): SGHRS, YFSETQ. This CDR3 region has 17 residues. The CDR3 here is CASSGGLSSGQAGEQYF. CDR3 nucleotide sequence: TGCGCCAGCAGCGGGGGCCTATCTAGCGGGCAAGCGGGGGAGCAGTACTTC.

This clonotype was observed many times. Here the CDR3 reads CSARDTPKETQYF. In nucleotides, the CDR3 is TGCAGCGCACGGGACACCCCCAAAGAGACCCAGTACTTC. The V gene is TRBV29-1, the J gene TRBJ2-5; possible D gene TRBD1, 6 bases. CDR1 and CDR2 from the germline V gene are SQVTM and ANQGSEA. The CDR3 covers 13 residues. Trimming left V 7 bases short and J 3 bases short, with 15 bases between.

This clonotype was observed many times. The gene calls are TRBV5-1 and TRBJ2-2; D gene uncertain. Trimming left V 0 bases short and J 3 bases short, with 6 bases between. The CDR3 length is 14 residues. Germline CDR1 and CDR2: SGHRS and YFSETQ. The chain's CDR3 is CASSLERDTGELFF. In nucleotides, the CDR3 is TGCGCCAGCAGCTTGGAAAGGGACACCGGGGAGCTGTTTTTT.

This clonotype has a count of ten or more. This chain uses TRBV15 with TRBJ1-4, with no clear D. V lost 6 bases and J 4 bases, leaving 15 bases between the germline ends. The CDR3 runs to 15 residues. The germline CDR1 and CDR2 sequences are LNHNV and YYDKDF (reference sequence). The CDR3 nucleotides read TGTGCCACCAGGAAACGTACAGCGTTTAATGAAAAACTGTTTTTT. Its protein is CATRKRTAFNEKLFF.

This clonotype was seen repeatedly, ten times or more. In nucleotides, the CDR3 is TGTGCCAGCACCCACCAGACCGACACGGAGAGCTCCTACGAGCAGTACTTC. Translating it yields CASTHQTDTESSYEQYF. The rearrangement links TRBV6-1 to TRBJ2-7; no firm D call. The CDR3 sequence is 17 residues long. V shed 7 bases and J shed 0 bases, with 22 bases lying between them. Per the germline V gene, CDR1 is MNHNS and CDR2 is SASEGT.

This clonotype appeared many times. The chain recombines TRBV28 with TRBJ2-1, with 7 nucleotides matching TRBD1. The CDR3 has 16 residues. V shed 5 bases and J 0 bases; nucleotides not matched to a gene: 7. The germline V gene encodes CDR1 MDHEN and CDR2 SYDVKM. The chain's CDR3 is CASSANRGISYNEQFF. The CDR3 nucleotides are TGTGCCAGCAGTGCAAACAGGGGAATCTCCTACAATGAGCAGTTCTTC.

This clonotype has at least ten counts. The rearrangement joins TRBV4-1 to TRBJ2-7; TRBD2 aligns across 7 bases. CDR1 and CDR2 (germline): MGHRA, YSYEKL. With V trimmed by 2 bases and J by 4 bases, 8 bases remained unmatched. This CDR3 comprises 15 residues. CDR3 DNA: TGCGCCAGCAGCCAACCGACTAGCAGAGAGTACGAGCAGTACTTC. Its protein product is CASSQPTSREYEQYF.

Ten or more counts support this clonotype. The chain uses TRBV18 and TRBJ2-3; no definite D call. V was clipped by 3 bases and J by 5 bases, with 9 bases between them. There are 13 residues in the CDR3. Germline CDR1 KGHSH, CDR2 LQKENI. CDR3 nucleotide sequence: TGTGCCAGCTCACCGAGGCCGGGAGATACGCAGTATTTT. It is translated as CASSPRPGDTQYF.

This clonotype was observed many times. The chain is built from TRBV11-2 and TRBJ2-1, with 8 bases matching TRBD2. V trimming: 5 bases; J trimming: 7 bases; junction bases outside the gene matches: 7. In germline, CDR1 is SGHAT, CDR2 FQNNGV. The CDR3 covers 14 residues. In nucleotides, the CDR3 is TGTGCCAGCAGCCCCCGACTAGCGATTAATGAGCAGTTCTTC. It translates to CASSPRLAINEQFF.